The T cell receptor (beta chain) described here comes from a study of PD-1 blockade in classical Hodgkin lymphoma (dated by TCRdb to the early 2020s). For the study in its entirety: Nivolumab dosing was 3 mg/kg intravenously every 2 weeks, continuing until either disease progression or unacceptable toxicity. The study used TCR beta sequencing and CyTOF to define a peripheral blood immune signature of response to PD-1 blockade in classical Hodgkin lymphoma. Findings and caveats that apply to the study as a whole: Trial patients achieving complete response had baseline diversity similar to newly diagnosed patients, whereas partial responders and progressors had significantly lower diversity. Patients starting nivolumab less than 1 year after ASCT had lower diversity and were excluded from later analyses to avoid confounding by immune reconstitution. A significant rise by C4D1 was seen in CD4+ but not CD8+ TCR diversity (p=0.0027 vs p=0.16), with the rise being most apparent in complete responders (p=0.02). Newly diagnosed patients were reported to have lower baseline TCR diversity than healthy donors, and relapsed/refractory patients were reported to have lower baseline TCR diversity still. The study covered only a single clinical trial cohort, and the causes of the repertoire differences, possibly disease activity or prior therapy, were still not defined.

In light of the paper, this sample's time point label describes: cycle 4 day 1 (C4D1), after 6 weeks of nivolumab. Every trial patient had relapsed following autologous stem cell transplantation, and prior brentuximab vedotin exposure was what differed among cohorts A, B and C. The trial cohort comprised more than 55 patients with relapsed/refractory classical Hodgkin lymphoma whose best overall responses were complete response, partial response or progressive disease. Single-agent nivolumab was administered to trial patients in the multi-cohort phase II CheckMate 205 trial. An independent review committee assessed best overall response using the 2007 International Working Group response criteria. Trial PBMCs were collected immediately before nivolumab initiation (C1D1) and during therapy at cycle 2 day 1 and cycle 4 day 1. Peripheral blood was collected in 8 mL Vacutainer Cell Preparation Tubes, from which PBMCs were isolated by centrifugation and then cryopreserved.

This clone was observed once. Its antigen remains undetermined. Base qualities are not at hand, and no much larger clone is one base apart. The Qiagen DNeasy kit was used to extract genomic DNA from unsorted PBMCs and from the negatively selected CD4+ and CD8+ fractions. Using primers that anneal to V and J segments, immunoSEQ multiplex PCR amplified the TCR beta CDR3 regions. A synthetic immune receptor repertoire was used to minimize amplification bias, and remaining bias was computationally removed after sequencing. Turning to the authors' computational methods: Custom Python scripts were used to quantify repertoire diversity as the Shannon entropy index. Unsorted, CD4+ and CD8+ repertoires were analyzed separately, except for combined analyses in which CD4+ and CD8+ sequences were merged in silico. A clone counted as expanded when the clone's frequency after treatment rose at least 2-fold relative to C1D1, and clones undetected at baseline were given a pseudocount of 0.5. Singleton clones were defined as clones with 0 or 1 copy at C1D1, and non-singleton clones were defined as clones with 2 or more copies. Clones expanded in unsorted samples were labelled as CD4+, CD8+ or unknown by matching protein sequences in sorted samples from the same patient. Wilcoxon tests on paired samples were used to test diversity changes from C1D1 to C4D1. TCRdb provides this immuneACCESS table in a form limited to in-frame rearrangements. Some clones are lacking; in checked studies, under half of them reflect an unresolved V gene, and why the rest are absent is not known. V, J and clone size are taken as reported in that table, and D and trimming were inferred from the DNA itself. This sample lists some 28,000 clones; approximately 80% were detected once. Together, the top ten hold approximately 18% of the sample.

The clonotype originates from a human donor with classical Hodgkin lymphoma. The source material was peripheral blood mononuclear cells (PBMCs), sampled before the fourth cycle of nivolumab.

The CDR3 region has the sequence CASSLEQGHSLFF. The nucleotide sequence reads as follows: TGTGCCAGCAGCTTAGAACAAGGTCATAGCCTGTTTTTT. This chain is built from TRBV7-9 and TRBJ1-4, with no reliable assignment of the D segment. The CDR3 covers 13 residues, taking in both the cysteine and the phenylalanine. The only DNA kept is the CDR3, 39 bases in frame from the first base. V loses 1 base of germline sequence and J loses 14 bases, and the interval between the two ends is 14 bases. The germline V gene (reference sequence) provides CDR1 SEHNR and CDR2 FQNEAQ.